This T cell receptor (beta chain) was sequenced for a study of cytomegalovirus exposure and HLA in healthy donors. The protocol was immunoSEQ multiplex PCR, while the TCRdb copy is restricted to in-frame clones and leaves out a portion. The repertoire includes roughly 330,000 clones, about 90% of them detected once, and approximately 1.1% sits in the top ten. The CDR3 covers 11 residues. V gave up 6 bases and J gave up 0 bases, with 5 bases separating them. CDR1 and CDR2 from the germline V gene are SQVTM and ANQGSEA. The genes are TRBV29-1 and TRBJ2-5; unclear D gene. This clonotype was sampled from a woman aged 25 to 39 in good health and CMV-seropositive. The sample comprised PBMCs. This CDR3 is CSVDNQETQYF. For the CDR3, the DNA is TGCAGCGTCGACAACCAAGAGACCCAGTACTTC.